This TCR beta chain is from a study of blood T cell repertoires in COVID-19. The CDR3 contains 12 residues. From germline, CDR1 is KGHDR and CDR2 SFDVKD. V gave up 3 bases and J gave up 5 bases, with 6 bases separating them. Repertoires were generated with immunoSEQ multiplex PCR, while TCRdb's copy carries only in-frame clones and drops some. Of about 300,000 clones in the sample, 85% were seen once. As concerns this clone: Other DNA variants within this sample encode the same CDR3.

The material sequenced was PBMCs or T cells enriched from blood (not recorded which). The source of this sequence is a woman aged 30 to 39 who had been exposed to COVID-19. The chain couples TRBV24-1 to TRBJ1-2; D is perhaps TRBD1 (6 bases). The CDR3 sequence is CATSDTGYGYTF. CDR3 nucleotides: TGTGCCACCAGTGATACAGGGTATGGCTACACCTTC.